These T cell receptor beta chains were read from a single sample in a study of T cells in Graves' hyperthyroidism and ophthalmopathy. In TCRdb, the multiplex PCR reads were re-called with MiXCR into one record per CDR3 protein. Of 400,000 or so distinct CDR3 sequences in the sample, approximately 16% were seen once. The material sequenced was blood. All receptors come from a woman aged 55-69 years with Graves' ophthalmopathy. CDR3s include the opening cysteine and the closing phenylalanine or tryptophan. Fields, in order: CDR3 length, clone size, J gene, V gene, CDR3 protein. Clone size is shown for a subset of rows, as once, few, many or a class of expanded clone.

>10|NA|TRBJ2-1|TRBV10-2
CASEGGIQFF
>15|many|TRBJ2-7|TRBV11-2
CASSLGADLTYEQYF
>16|few|TRBJ2-7|TRBV7-2
CASSFPGLAGGGEQYF
>14|NA|TRBJ2-2|TRBV3-1
CASSQAQVPGELFF
>12|few|TRBJ2-2|TRBV19
CASNQVTGELFF
>15|many|TRBJ2-1|TRBV29-1
CSAGTSGNPHNEQFF
>16|NA|TRBJ2-7|TRBV6-5
CASSYTRSGSSNEQYF
>14|many|TRBJ2-7|TRBV20-1
CSARDLRTGYEQYF
>15|NA|TRBJ2-1|TRBV28
CASSLFGASYNEQFF
>15|many|TRBJ2-7|TRBV9
CASSGRDRDPYEQYF
>15|few|TRBJ2-3|TRBV5-4
CASSRGLASTDTQYF
>15|many|TRBJ2-3|TRBV12-3/TRBV12-4
CASTLAGGSTDTQYF
>13|NA|TRBJ2-3|TRBV10-3
CAAGGPSTDTQYF
>17|many|TRBJ2-2|TRBV5-1
CASSPKQGSSNTGELFF
>15|many|TRBJ1-5|TRBV6-1
CASSEVRGVVQPQHF
>11|many|TRBJ2-4|TRBV18
CASSPGEIQYF
>12|NA|TRBJ2-5|TRBV19
CASIRGGPPGYF
>14|many|TRBJ2-7|TRBV18
CASSPWEVEGEQYF
>13|few|TRBJ1-6|TRBV28
CASSSDRNSPLHF
>15|NA|TRBJ1-3|TRBV7-9
CASSKQWSSGNTIYF
>14|few|TRBJ2-7|TRBV24-1
CATSPTSGSPEQYF
>15|NA|TRBJ2-7|TRBV5-1
CASSLTSDLTYEQYF
>15|many|TRBJ2-7|TRBV10-3
CAISRVGDRDDEQYF
>16|few|TRBJ1-2|TRBV3-1
CASSQGRVGRGYGYTF